What follows describes a single TCR beta chain. This sample was taken from a study of shared clonotypes between healthy human individuals. CD4+ cells underwent separation, giving CD45RA+ naive and CD45RA-negative memory subsets. Assay runs were performed at deep level. Replicate PCRs for sorted subsets used roughly 200 ng DNA; this equaled 30,000 to 35,000 T cell genomes. TCRdb's copy holds only in-frame clones and misses some; the assay was immunoSEQ multiplex PCR. The repertoire consists of some 1 million clones, with about 80% occurring once and the leading ten covering 1.4% to 1.5%. Germline CDR1 and CDR2: SGHKS and YYEKEE (reference sequence). J was trimmed by 6 bases and V by 2 bases; bases with no gene match: 12. The CDR3 spans 16 residues.

The receptor's source is a man younger than 35 in good health. Sequencing input: memory CD4+ T cells sorted from blood. The subset was: CD45RA-negative fraction. The rearrangement links TRBV5-5 to TRBJ2-7; TRBD1 matches 9 bases. CDR3 nucleotides: TGTGCCAGCAGCTTCTACCTGGTGGGACAGGGAACCGAGCAGTACTTC. This gives the protein CASSFYLVGQGTEQYF.